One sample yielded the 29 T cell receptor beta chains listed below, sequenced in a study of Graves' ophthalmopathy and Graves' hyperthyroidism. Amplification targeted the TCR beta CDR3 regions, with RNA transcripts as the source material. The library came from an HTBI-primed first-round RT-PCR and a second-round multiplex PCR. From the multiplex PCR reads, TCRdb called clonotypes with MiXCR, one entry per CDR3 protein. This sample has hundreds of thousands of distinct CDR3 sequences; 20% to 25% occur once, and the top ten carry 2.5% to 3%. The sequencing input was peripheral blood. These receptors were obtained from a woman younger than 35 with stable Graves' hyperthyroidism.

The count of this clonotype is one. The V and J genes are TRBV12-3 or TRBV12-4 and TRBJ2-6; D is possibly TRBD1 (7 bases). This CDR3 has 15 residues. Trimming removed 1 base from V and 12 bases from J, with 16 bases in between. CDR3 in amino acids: CASSLGRGQSGVLTF. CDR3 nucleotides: TGTGCCAGCAGTTTAGGGAGGGGGCAAAGCGGCGTCCTGACTTTC.

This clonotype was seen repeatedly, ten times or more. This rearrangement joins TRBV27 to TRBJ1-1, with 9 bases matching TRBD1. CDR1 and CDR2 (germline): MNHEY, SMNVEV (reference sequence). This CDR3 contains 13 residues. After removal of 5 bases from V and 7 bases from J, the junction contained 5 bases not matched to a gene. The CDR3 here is CASSHGTGFEAFF. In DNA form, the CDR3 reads TGTGCCAGCAGTCACGGGACAGGGTTTGAAGCTTTCTTT.

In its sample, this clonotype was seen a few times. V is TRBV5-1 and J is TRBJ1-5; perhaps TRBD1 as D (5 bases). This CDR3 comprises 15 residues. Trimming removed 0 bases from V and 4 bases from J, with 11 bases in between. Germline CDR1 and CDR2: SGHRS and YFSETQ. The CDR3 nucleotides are TGCGCCAGCAGCTTGGGGCAGGGAGAGAATCAGCCCCAGCATTTT. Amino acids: CASSLGQGENQPQHF.

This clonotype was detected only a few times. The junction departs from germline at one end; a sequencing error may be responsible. CDR3 loop: CASSLGTAENIQYF. As DNA, the CDR3 is TGTGCCAGCAGCTTAGGGACAGCCGAAAACATTCAGTACTTC. The chain recombines TRBV11-2 with TRBJ2-4; possible D gene TRBD1, 6 bases. Per germline, CDR1 SGHAT and CDR2 FQNNGV. This CDR3 is built from 14 residues.

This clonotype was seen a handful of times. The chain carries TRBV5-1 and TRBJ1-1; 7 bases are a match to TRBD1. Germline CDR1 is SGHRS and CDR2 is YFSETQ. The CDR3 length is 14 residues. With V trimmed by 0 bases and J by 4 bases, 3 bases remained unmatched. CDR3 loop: CASSLGRGGTEAFF. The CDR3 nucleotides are TGCGCCAGCAGCTTGGGCAGGGGGGGCACTGAAGCTTTCTTT. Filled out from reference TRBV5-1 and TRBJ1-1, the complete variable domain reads KAGVTQTPRYLIKTRGQQVTLSCSPISGHRSVSWYQQTPGQGLQFLFEYFSETQRNKGNFPGRFSGRQFSNSRSEMNVSTLELGDSALYLCASSLGRGGTEAFFGQGTRLTVV.

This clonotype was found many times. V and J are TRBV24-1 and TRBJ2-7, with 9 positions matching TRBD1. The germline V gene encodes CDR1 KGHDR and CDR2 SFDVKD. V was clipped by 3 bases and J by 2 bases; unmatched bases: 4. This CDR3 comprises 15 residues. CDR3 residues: CATSDPGQGTYEQYF. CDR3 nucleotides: TGTGCCACCAGTGATCCGGGACAGGGCACCTACGAGCAGTACTTC.

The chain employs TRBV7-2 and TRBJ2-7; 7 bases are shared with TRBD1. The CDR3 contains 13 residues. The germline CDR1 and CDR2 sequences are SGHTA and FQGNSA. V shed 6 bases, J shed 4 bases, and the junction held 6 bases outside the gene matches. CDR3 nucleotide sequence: TGTGCCAGCAGACAACAGGGGCGTTACGAGCAGTACTTC. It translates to CASRQQGRYEQYF.

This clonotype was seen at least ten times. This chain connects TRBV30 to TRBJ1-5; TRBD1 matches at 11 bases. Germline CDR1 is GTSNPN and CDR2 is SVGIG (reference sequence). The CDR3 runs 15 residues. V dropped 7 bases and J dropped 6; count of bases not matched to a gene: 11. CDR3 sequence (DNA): TGTGCCTTTTCTGACGGGACAGGGGGTTCTCAGCCCCAGCATTTT. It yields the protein CAFSDGTGGSQPQHF.

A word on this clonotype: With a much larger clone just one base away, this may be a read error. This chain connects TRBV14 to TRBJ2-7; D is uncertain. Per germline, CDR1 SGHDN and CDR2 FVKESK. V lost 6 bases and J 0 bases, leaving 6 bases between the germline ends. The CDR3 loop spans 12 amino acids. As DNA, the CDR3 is TGTGCCAGCAGGGGGTACTCCTACGAGCAGTACGTC. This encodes CASRGYSYEQYV.

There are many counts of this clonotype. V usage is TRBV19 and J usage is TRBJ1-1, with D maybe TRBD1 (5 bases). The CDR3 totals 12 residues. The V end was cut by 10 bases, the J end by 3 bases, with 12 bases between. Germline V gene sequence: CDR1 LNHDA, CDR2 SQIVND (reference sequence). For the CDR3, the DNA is TGTGCCACCCAGGGCCGGGACACTGAAGCTTTCTTT. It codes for CATQGRDTEAFF. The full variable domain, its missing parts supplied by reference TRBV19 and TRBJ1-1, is DGGITQSPKYLFRKEGQNVTLSCEQNLNHDAMYWYRQDPGQGLRLIYYSQIVNDFQKGDIAEGYSVSREKKESFPLTVTSAQKNPTAFYLCATQGRDTEAFFGQGTRLTVV.

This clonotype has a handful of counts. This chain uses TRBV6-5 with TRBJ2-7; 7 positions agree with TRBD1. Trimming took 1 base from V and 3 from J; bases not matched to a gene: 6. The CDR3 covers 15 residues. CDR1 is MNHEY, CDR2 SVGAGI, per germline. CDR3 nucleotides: TGTGCCAGCAGTTACTACACAGGGGTGGACTACGAGCAGTACTTC. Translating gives CASSYYTGVDYEQYF.

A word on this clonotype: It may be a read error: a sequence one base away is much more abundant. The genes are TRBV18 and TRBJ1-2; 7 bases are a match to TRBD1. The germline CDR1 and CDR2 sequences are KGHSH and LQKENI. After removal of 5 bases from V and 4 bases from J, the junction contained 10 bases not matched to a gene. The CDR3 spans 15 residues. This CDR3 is CASSSTDRKGYGYTF. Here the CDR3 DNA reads TGTGCCAGCTCATCTACGGACAGGAAAGGCTATGGCTACACCTTC.

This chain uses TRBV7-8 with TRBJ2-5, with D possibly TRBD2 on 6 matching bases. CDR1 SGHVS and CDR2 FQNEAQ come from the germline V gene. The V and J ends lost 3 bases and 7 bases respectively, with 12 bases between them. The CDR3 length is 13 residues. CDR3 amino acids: CASSFGTAATQYF. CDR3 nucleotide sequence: TGTGCCAGCAGCTTTGGGACTGCAGCGACCCAGTACTTC.

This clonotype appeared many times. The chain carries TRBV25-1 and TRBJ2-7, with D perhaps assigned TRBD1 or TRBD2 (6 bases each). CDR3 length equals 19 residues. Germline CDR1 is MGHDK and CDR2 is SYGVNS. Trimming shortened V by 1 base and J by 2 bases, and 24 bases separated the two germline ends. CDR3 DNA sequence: TGTGCCAGCAGTGAATCAGTCGGACCGGGGGCGGGGATCCCCTACGAGCAGTACTTC. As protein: CASSESVGPGAGIPYEQYF.

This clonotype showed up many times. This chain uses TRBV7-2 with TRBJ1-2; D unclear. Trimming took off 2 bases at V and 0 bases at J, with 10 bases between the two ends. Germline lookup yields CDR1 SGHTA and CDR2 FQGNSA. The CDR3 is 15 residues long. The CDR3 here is CASSLRSGANYGYTF. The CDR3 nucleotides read TGTGCCAGCAGCTTACGCTCCGGGGCTAACTATGGCTACACCTTC.

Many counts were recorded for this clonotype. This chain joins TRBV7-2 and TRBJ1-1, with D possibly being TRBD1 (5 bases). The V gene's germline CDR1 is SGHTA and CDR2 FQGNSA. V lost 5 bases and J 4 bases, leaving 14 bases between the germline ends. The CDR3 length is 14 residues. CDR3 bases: TGTGCCAGCAGCAAAACAGGAGGATTCACTGAAGCTTTCTTT. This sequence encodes CASSKTGGFTEAFF.

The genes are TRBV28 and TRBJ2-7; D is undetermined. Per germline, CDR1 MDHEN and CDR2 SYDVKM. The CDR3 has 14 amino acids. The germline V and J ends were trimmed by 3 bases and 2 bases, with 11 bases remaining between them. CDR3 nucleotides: TGTGCCAGCAGTTTCGAGGCGTTCCCCTACGAGCAGTACTTC. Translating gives CASSFEAFPYEQYF.

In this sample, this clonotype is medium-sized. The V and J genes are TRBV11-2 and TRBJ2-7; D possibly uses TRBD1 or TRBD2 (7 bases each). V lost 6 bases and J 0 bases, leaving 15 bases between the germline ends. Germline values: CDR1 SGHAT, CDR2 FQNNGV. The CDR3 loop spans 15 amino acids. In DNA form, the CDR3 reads TGTGCCAGCAGAGCAGGGGGGGCTAGCTCCTACGAGCAGTACTTC. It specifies CASRAGGASSYEQYF.

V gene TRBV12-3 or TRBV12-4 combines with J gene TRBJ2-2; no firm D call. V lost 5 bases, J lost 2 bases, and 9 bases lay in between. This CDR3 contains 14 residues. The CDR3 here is CASSARTNTGELFF. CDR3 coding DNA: TGTGCCAGCAGTGCCCGAACCAACACCGGGGAGCTGTTTTTT.

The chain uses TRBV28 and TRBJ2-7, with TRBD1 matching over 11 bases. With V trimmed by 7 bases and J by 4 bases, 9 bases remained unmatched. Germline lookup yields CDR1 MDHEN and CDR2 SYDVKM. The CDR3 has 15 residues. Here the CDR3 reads CASNPPGQGVYEQYF. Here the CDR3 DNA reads TGTGCCAGCAACCCTCCGGGACAGGGGGTGTACGAGCAGTACTTC. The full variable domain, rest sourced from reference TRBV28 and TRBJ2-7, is DVKVTQSSRYLVKRTGEKVFLECVQDMDHENMFWYRQDPGLGLRLIYFSYDVKMKEKGDIPEGYSVSREKKERFSLILESASTNQTSMYLCASNPPGQGVYEQYFGPGTRLTVT.

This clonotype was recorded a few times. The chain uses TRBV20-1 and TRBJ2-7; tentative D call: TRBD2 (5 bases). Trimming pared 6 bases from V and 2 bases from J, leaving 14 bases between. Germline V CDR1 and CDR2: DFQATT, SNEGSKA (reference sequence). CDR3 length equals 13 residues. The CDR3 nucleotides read TGCAGTGCAACTCGGACGGGAACCTACGAGCAGTACTTC. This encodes CSATRTGTYEQYF.

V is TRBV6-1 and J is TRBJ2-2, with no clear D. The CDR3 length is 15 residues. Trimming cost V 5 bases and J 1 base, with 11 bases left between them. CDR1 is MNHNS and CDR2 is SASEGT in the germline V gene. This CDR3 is CASSPFDGNTGELFF. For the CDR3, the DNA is TGTGCCAGCAGTCCCTTCGACGGGAACACCGGGGAGCTGTTTTTT.

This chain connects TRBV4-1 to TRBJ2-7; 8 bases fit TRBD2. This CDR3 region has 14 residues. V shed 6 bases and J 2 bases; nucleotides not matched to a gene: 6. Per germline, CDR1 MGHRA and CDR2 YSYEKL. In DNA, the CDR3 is TGCGCCAGCAGTTCTAGCGGGCTACCCTACGAGCAGTACTTC. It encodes CASSSSGLPYEQYF.

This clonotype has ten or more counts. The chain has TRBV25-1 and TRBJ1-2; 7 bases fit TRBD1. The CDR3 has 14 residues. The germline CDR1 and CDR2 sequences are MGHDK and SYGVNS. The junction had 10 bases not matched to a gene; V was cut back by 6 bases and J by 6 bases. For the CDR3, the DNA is TGTGCCAGCAGCCCAGCGGACAGGCTAAATGGCTACACCTTC. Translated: CASSPADRLNGYTF.

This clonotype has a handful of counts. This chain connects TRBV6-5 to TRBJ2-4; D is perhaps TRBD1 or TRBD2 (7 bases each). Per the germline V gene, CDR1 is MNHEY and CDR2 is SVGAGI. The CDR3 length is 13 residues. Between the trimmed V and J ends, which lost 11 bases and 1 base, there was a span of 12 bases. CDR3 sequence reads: CASQGGAKNIQYF. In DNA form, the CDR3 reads TGTGCCTCCCAGGGGGGGGCCAAAAACATTCAGTACTTC.

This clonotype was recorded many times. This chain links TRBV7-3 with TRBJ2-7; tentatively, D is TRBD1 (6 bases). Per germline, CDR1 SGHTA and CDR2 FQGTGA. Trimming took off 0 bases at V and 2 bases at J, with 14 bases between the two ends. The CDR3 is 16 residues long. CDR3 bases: TGTGCCAGCAGCTTAACCGACAGGACTCCCCCCTACGAGCAGTACTTC. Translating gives CASSLTDRTPPYEQYF. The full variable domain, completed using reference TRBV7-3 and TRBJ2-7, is GAGVSQTPSNKVTEKGKYVELRCDPISGHTALYWYRQSLGQGPEFLIYFQGTGAADDSGLPNDRFFAVRPEGSVSTLKIQRTERGDSAVYLCASSLTDRTPPYEQYFGPGTRLTVT.

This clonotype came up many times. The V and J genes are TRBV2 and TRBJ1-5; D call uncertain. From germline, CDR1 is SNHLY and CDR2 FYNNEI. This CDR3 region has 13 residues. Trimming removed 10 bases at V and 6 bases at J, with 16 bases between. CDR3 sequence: CAISMKGSQPQHF. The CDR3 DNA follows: TGTGCCATCTCCATGAAAGGATCTCAGCCCCAGCATTTT.

The CDR3 nucleotides are TGTGCCAGCTCACCGATGACGGAGTCCTACGAGCAGTACTTC. Translated: CASSPMTESYEQYF. The chain is built from TRBV18 and TRBJ2-7; D not resolved. V lost 3 bases and J 1 base, leaving 10 bases between the germline ends. Germline V lookup: CDR1 KGHSH, CDR2 LQKENI. This CDR3 spans 14 amino acids.

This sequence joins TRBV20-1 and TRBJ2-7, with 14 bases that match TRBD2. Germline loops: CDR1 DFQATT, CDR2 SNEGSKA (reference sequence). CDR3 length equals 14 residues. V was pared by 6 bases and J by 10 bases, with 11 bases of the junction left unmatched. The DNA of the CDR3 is TGCAGTGCAAACCCGGGACTAGCGGGAGTAGGTCAGTACTTC. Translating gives CSANPGLAGVGQYF.